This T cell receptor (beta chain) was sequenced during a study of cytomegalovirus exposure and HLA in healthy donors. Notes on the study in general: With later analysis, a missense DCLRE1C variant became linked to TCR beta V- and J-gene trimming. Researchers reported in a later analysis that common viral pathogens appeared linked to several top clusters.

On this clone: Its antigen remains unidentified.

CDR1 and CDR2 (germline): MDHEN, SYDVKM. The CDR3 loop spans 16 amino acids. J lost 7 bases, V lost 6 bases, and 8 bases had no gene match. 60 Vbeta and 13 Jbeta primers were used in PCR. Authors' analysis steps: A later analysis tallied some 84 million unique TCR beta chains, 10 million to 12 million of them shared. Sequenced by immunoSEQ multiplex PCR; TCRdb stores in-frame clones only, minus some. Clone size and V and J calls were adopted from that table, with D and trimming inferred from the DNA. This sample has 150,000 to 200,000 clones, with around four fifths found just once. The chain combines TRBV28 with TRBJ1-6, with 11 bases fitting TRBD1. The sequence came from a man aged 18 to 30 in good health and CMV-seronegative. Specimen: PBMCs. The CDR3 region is CASRSLDRGPNSPLHF. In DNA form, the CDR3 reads TGTGCCAGCAGGTCCCTGGACAGGGGGCCGAATTCACCCCTCCACTTT.